This T cell receptor beta chain derives from a study of technical replicates of blood from four donors. The V segment lost 2 bases and the J segment 3 bases; nucleotides outside the gene matches: 9. Germline CDR1 and CDR2: MGHRA and YSYEKL. CDR3 length equals 16 residues. Method: immunoSEQ multiplex PCR; TCRdb's copy keeps in-frame clones and lacks some. The repertoire holds about 75,000 clones, with approximately 96% as singletons. The sample comprised T cells isolated from PBMCs. The receptor's source is a human donor in good health. The genes are TRBV4-1 and TRBJ2-7, with TRBD2 matching 8 bases. The CDR3 DNA reads TGCGCCAGCAGCCAAATTCTTGGCGGGGGGATCTACGAGCAGTACTTC. It is translated as CASSQILGGGIYEQYF.